This T cell receptor (beta chain) was captured in a study of neoadjuvant anti-PD-1 for oral cavity cancer (dated by TCRdb to 2020 to 2022). With respect to the entire study: Before undergoing curative-intent surgical resection, most patients got three to four biweekly nivolumab doses at 3 mg/kg. Patients without progression received a fourth nivolumab dose around day 43 and underwent definitive surgical resection on days 50-56. The parent correlative cohort had approximately twelve patients and a response rate of roughly 34%. Responders were defined as patients with complete response, partial response or stable disease by RECIST 1.1; non-responders were defined as patients with progression. What the work shows at the level of the full study, not this receptor alone: After neoadjuvant nivolumab, T cell clonality (Gini index) in PBMCs was significantly higher in non-responders than in responders. A higher pretreatment blood Treg/Th17 ratio correlated with both higher pretreatment blood TCRbeta clonality and lower post-treatment tumor TCRbeta clonality. The TCR analyses had only a few patients in each response group, and the authors called for validation in larger cohorts.

About this clone: Its antigen is unknown. No clone much larger than this one lies a single base away; base qualities are absent.

As encoded in the germline V gene, CDR1 is SGHRS while CDR2 is YFSETQ. V ends up 0 bases short and J 1 base short, with an unmatched junction base count of 3. Taken from cysteine to phenylalanine, the CDR3 has 15 residues. The sequence is cut down to CDR3 DNA, 45 bases in frame from base 1. For deep sequencing of PBMC libraries, mostly about 450 ng of input genomic DNA was used, and six replicates were run per sample. The immunoSEQ hsTCRbeta kit was used to prepare TCRbeta libraries, following the manufacturer's instructions. The completed libraries were mixed into a single pool at 3 nM, then sequenced with an Illumina NovaSeq 6000 S4 flow cell. The source study handled its data this way. The immunoSEQ Analyzer handled quality control and preprocessing of the raw data. The analysis was restricted to productive rearrangements, with each unique CDR3 amino acid sequence defining a clonotype. Repertoire clonality was estimated as the Gini-Simpson index, which was calculated using the R package tcR. Student's t test was used to compare Gini indices, and Pearson correlation was used to assess associations with tumor size change. TCRdb carries this immuneACCESS record with in-frame sequences only. Its versions omit some clonotypes, under half of them owing to an unresolved V gene in the studies checked, with the rest unexplained. V, J and clone size reflect that table, while D and trimming were determined from the DNA. In this sample the table shows just under 70,000 clones, approximately 85% of which occur a single time. Approximately 3% of the sample is taken by the ten largest.

Reading the label with the study, this specimen's time point is: after neoadjuvant nivolumab, at surgical resection. The patients had newly diagnosed stage II-IVA oral cavity squamous cell carcinoma and had not received any prior systemic or radiation treatment. The cohort consisted of patients with HPV-negative, locally advanced oral cavity squamous cell carcinoma. No culture maintenance or expansion was done, as the peripheral blood mononuclear cells went straight to analysis. The samples were obtained from a longitudinal correlative study of a single-arm phase II trial testing neoadjuvant nivolumab in oral cavity squamous cell carcinoma. Genomic DNA-based TCRbeta sequencing was performed on subject-matched pre- and post-treatment PBMCs and tumors from three responders and three non-responders. Peripheral blood mononuclear cells were collected before nivolumab treatment and were collected again after treatment, at the time of surgery. The Maxwell RSC DNA from Cells kit was used to extract genomic DNA from PBMCs.

This receptor was obtained from a person aged 35-79 years with oral cavity squamous cell carcinoma. This specimen consisted of PBMCs, obtained after nivolumab (anti-PD-1) treatment. This sequence uses TRBV5-1 and TRBJ2-5, and 7 junctional nucleotides match TRBD1. The DNA is as follows: TGCGCCAGCAGCTTGGGTTCAGGGGGCCAAGAGACCCAGTACTTC. Its coded protein is CASSLGSGGQETQYF. With the portions outside the CDR3 filled from the reference TRBV5-1 and TRBJ2-5 genes, the complete variable region becomes KAGVTQTPRYLIKTRGQQVTLSCSPISGHRSVSWYQQTPGQGLQFLFEYFSETQRNKGNFPGRFSGRQFSNSRSEMNVSTLELGDSALYLCASSLGSGGQETQYFGPGTRLLVL.